This entry concerns a single T cell receptor (beta chain). The protocol was immunoSEQ multiplex PCR, while the TCRdb copy is restricted to in-frame clones and leaves out a portion. The sample carries 200,000 or so clones, 70% to 90% recorded once. Participants' reported clinical history set cohort assignment. The sample belongs to a study of blood T cell repertoires in COVID-19. Losses at the gene ends were 0 bases for V and 1 base for J; bases not matched to a gene: 1. This CDR3 has 16 amino acids. Germline CDR1 is LGHNA and CDR2 is YNFKEQ. Sample: PBMCs or T cells enriched from blood (not recorded which). The TCR sequence derives from a man aged 30 to 39 who had recovered from COVID-19. The V and J genes are TRBV4-2 and TRBJ2-3; 10 positions match TRBD2. In nucleotides, the CDR3 is TGTGCCAGCAGCCAAGATCTAGCGGGAGGCACAGATACGCAGTATTTT. It encodes CASSQDLAGGTDTQYF.